Given below is one T cell receptor (beta chain) in context. This entry belongs to a study of T-cell reconstitution after alpha-beta-depleted transplantation in children. Unique molecular identifiers were built into the TCRbeta library. TCRdb analysed the PCR reads with MiXCR anew, one entry per CDR3 protein. Of 200,000 to 300,000 distinct CDR3 sequences in the sample, about 11% were seen once. Sequenced material: PBMCs from the stem cell graft donor, taken from the stem cell graft. The source is a human donor who donated a stem cell graft to a child with acute lymphoblastic leukemia.

Written as DNA, the CDR3 is TGTGCCAGCAGTTACAGGACAGGGCCTTCACCCCTCCACTTT. This codes for CASSYRTGPSPLHF. The V gene is TRBV6-5, the J gene TRBJ1-6; 8 nucleotides line up with TRBD1. The CDR3 sequence is 14 residues long. Trimming took 2 bases from V and 9 from J; bases not matched to a gene: 3. From germline, CDR1 is MNHEY and CDR2 SVGAGI.